The 23 T cell receptor beta chains given below trace back to one sample, sequenced in a study of blood T cell repertoires in COVID-19 (dated by TCRdb to 2018 to 2020). The library relied on the immunoSEQ multiplex PCR assay. Not all clones reach the TCRdb copy of this immuneACCESS table, which keeps in-frame sequences only. Checked studies attribute under half of the gap to unresolved V genes and leave the rest unexplained. The table for this sample lists about 150,000 clones; around 80% of them were counted only once. The ten top clones hold about 7.2% of the sample. The sample taken for sequencing was PBMCs or T cells enriched from blood (not recorded which). These receptors originate from a man in his fifties or sixties who had recovered from COVID-19.

This sequence joins TRBV4-3 and TRBJ2-1, with 13 bases identical to TRBD2. The CDR3 has 16 amino acids. Unmatched junction bases numbered 5, after V lost 4 bases and J lost 5 bases. Germline loops: CDR1 LGHNA, CDR2 YSLEER. CDR3 sequence reads: CASSLLAGGPDNEQFF. The CDR3 DNA reads as TGCGCCAGCAGCCTACTAGCGGGGGGGCCTGACAATGAGCAGTTCTTC.

Note on this clone: At the DNA level, this CDR3 is encoded by other sequences in the same sample as well. The chain joins TRBV5-8 to TRBJ2-1; TRBD2 agrees at 12 bases. The germline V gene has CDR1 SGHTS and CDR2 YDEGEE. The CDR3 length is 15 residues. Trimming at V came to 0 bases and at J to 7 bases, leaving 2 bases not matched to a gene. CDR3 protein: CASSLGLAGVNEQFF. The CDR3 DNA is TGTGCCAGCAGCTTGGGACTAGCGGGGGTTAATGAGCAGTTCTTC.

The chain joins TRBV5-6 to TRBJ2-7, with D perhaps TRBD1 (6 bases). This CDR3 contains 13 residues. The germline CDR1 and CDR2 sequences are SGHDT and YYEEEE. The V and J ends lost 0 bases and 9 bases respectively, with 13 bases between them. CDR3 in amino acids: CASSLEGGKGQYF. As DNA, the CDR3 is TGTGCCAGCAGCTTGGAAGGGGGTAAAGGGCAGTACTTC.

The chain uses TRBV7-9 and TRBJ2-1; 10 nucleotides align to TRBD1. Trimming at V came to 5 bases and at J to 9 bases, leaving 10 bases not matched to a gene. CDR3 length: 15 amino acids. Germline V gene lookup returns CDR1 SEHNR and CDR2 FQNEAQ (reference sequence). In DNA form, the CDR3 reads TGTGCCAGCAGCGGCTCCGGGACAGGGGTTAGTGAGCAGTTCTTC. It translates to CASSGSGTGVSEQFF.

V usage is TRBV6-1 and J usage is TRBJ2-7; 8 bases map to TRBD1. Germline V gives CDR1 MNHNS, CDR2 SASEGT. After removal of 3 bases from V and 3 bases from J, the junction contained 4 bases not matched to a gene. CDR3 length: 14 residues. CDR3 loop: CASSDLGQGYEQYF. The CDR3 nucleotides are TGTGCCAGCAGTGACCTAGGACAGGGCTACGAGCAGTACTTC.

This chain uses TRBV7-9 with TRBJ1-3, with D possibly being TRBD1 (6 bases). Trimming left V 5 bases short and J 3 bases short, with 20 bases between. This CDR3 is built from 17 residues. Per germline, CDR1 SEHNR and CDR2 FQNEAQ (reference sequence). This chain's CDR3 is CASSPGKAGVGGNTIYF. The CDR3 bases are TGTGCCAGCAGCCCGGGCAAGGCAGGGGTCGGTGGAAACACCATATATTTT. Using reference TRBV7-9 and TRBJ1-3 for the parts outside the CDR3, the full variable domain is DTGVSQNPRHKITKRGQNVTFRCDPISEHNRLYWYRQTLGQGPEFLTYFQNEAQLEKSRLLSDRFSAERPKGSFSTLEIQRTEQGDSAMYLCASSPGKAGVGGNTIYFGEGSWLTVV.

The chain links TRBV6-5 to TRBJ1-1, with TRBD1 identical over 7 bases. The J segment lost 5 bases and the V segment lost 5 bases, leaving 8 bases of the junction unmatched. The CDR3 runs to 14 residues. The germline gives CDR1 MNHEY, CDR2 SVGAGI. The CDR3: CASSHTGVVTEAFF. The CDR3 DNA reads as TGTGCCAGCAGTCATACAGGGGTGGTTACTGAAGCTTTCTTT.

This chain links TRBV25-1 with TRBJ1-2; 9 nucleotides line up with TRBD1. V was pared by 6 bases and J by 10 bases, with 9 bases of the junction left unmatched. Germline V gene sequence: CDR1 MGHDK, CDR2 SYGVNS. The CDR3 covers 13 residues. The CDR3 coding sequence is TGTGCCAGCAGCCGGGGTGGGACAGGGCACTACACCTTC. It yields the protein CASSRGGTGHYTF.

This chain joins TRBV7-9 and TRBJ2-3; D may be TRBD2 (6 bases). The germline V gene has CDR1 SEHNR and CDR2 FQNEAQ (reference sequence). Trimming removed 5 bases at V and 0 bases at J, with 27 bases between. CDR3 length equals 20 residues. CDR3 DNA sequence: TGTGCCAGCAGCAGGCCCTCGGGACTCAGAAGCGGGCCTAGCACAGATACGCAGTATTTT. It yields the protein CASSRPSGLRSGPSTDTQYF.

The chain is built from TRBV19 and TRBJ1-3, with D maybe TRBD1 (5 bases). V lost 5 bases and J 1 base, leaving 15 bases between the germline ends. This CDR3 has 16 residues. Looked up from germline, CDR1 is LNHDA and CDR2 is SQIVND (reference sequence). CDR3 nucleotides: TGTGCCAGTAGTCTTGGACACTCGATATCTGGAAACACCATATATTTT. Translation: CASSLGHSISGNTIYF.

This sequence joins TRBV12-3 or TRBV12-4 and TRBJ1-5, with D unresolved. V lost 5 bases and J lost 4, with 6 bases in between. The CDR3 covers 12 residues. CDR3 nucleotide sequence: TGTGCCAGCAGTGCTAGGAATCAGCCCCAGCATTTT. Translating it yields CASSARNQPQHF.

The V and J genes are TRBV7-8 and TRBJ2-1; 12 bases fit TRBD2. The V segment lost 4 bases and the J segment 4 bases; nucleotides outside the gene matches: 5. Germline assignment: CDR1 SGHVS and CDR2 FQNEAQ. There are 16 residues in the CDR3. This CDR3 reads CASSSLAGGLYNEQFF. CDR3 nucleotides: TGTGCCAGCAGCTCACTAGCGGGGGGCCTATACAATGAGCAGTTCTTC.

J is TRBJ2-2 and V is TRBV2, with a weak D call TRBD1 (5 bases). Germline V lookup: CDR1 SNHLY, CDR2 FYNNEI. This CDR3 region has 15 residues. V was trimmed by 3 bases and J by 6 bases, leaving 14 bases between them. This chain's CDR3 is CASSDGRVAPGELFF. The CDR3 DNA is TGTGCCAGCAGTGATGGCAGGGTGGCCCCCGGGGAGCTGTTTTTT. Full variable domain (missing parts from reference TRBV2 and TRBJ2-2): EPEVTQTPSHQVTQMGQEVILRCVPISNHLYFYWYRQILGQKVEFLVSFYNNEISEKSEIFDDQFSVERPDGSNFTLKIRSTKLEDSAMYFCASSDGRVAPGELFFGEGSRLTVL.

The chain links TRBV18 to TRBJ1-6, with 8 bases aligning to TRBD1. The CDR3 has 17 residues. With 0 bases clipped from V and 8 bases from J, the junction kept 9 bases outside the gene matches. CDR1 KGHSH and CDR2 LQKENI come from the germline V gene. The CDR3 here is CASSPPAQGAFHSPLHF. The CDR3 DNA is TGTGCCAGCTCACCACCTGCGCAGGGGGCTTTTCATTCACCCCTCCACTTT.

The gene calls are TRBV28 and TRBJ1-6, with TRBD1 as a possible D gene (5 bases). Germline V gives CDR1 MDHEN, CDR2 SYDVKM. CDR3 size: 13 residues. V was shortened by 7 bases and J by 13 bases, with 17 bases between the two germline ends. The CDR3 protein is CASTIGVGSPLHF. The DNA of the CDR3 is TGTGCCAGCACCATAGGGGTGGGTTCCCCCCTCCACTTT.

The chain's CDR3 is CASSEKRDSPYEQYF. CDR3 nucleotides: TGTGCCAGCAGTGAAAAAAGGGACAGTCCCTACGAGCAGTACTTC. The genes are TRBV6-1 and TRBJ2-7; 7 bases are a match to TRBD1. Looked up from germline, CDR1 is MNHNS and CDR2 is SASEGT. CDR3 length: 15 residues. With 2 bases clipped from V and 2 bases from J, the junction kept 6 bases outside the gene matches.

The chain links TRBV2 to TRBJ2-7, with TRBD1 matching over 10 bases. The junction had 4 bases not matched to a gene; V was cut back by 3 bases and J by 5 bases. The CDR3 spans 14 residues. Germline assignment: CDR1 SNHLY and CDR2 FYNNEI. The CDR3 sequence: CASSEGQGFHEQYF. DNA for the CDR3: TGTGCCAGCAGTGAGGGACAGGGGTTCCACGAGCAGTACTTC.

J is TRBJ1-1 and V is TRBV7-3, with 8 bases matching TRBD1. Trimming removed 5 bases from V and 5 bases from J; junction bases left unmatched: 4. The CDR3 spans 13 residues. Germline CDR1 reads SGHTA; CDR2 reads FQGTGA. The CDR3 sequence: CASSTQGGTEAFF. CDR3 nucleotides: TGTGCCAGCAGCACACAGGGGGGGACTGAAGCTTTCTTT.

The chain is built from TRBV19 and TRBJ1-4; perhaps TRBD1 as D (6 bases). The ends were cut back, 3 bases at V and 8 bases at J, with 13 bases in the middle. Germline-derived CDR1 and CDR2 are LNHDA and SQIVND (reference sequence). The CDR3 sequence is 14 residues long. CDR3 region: CASSMLQGREKLFF. As DNA, the CDR3 is TGTGCCAGTAGTATGTTACAGGGTAGGGAAAAACTGTTTTTT. Supplemented by reference TRBV19 and TRBJ1-4, the full variable domain reads DGGITQSPKYLFRKEGQNVTLSCEQNLNHDAMYWYRQDPGQGLRLIYYSQIVNDFQKGDIAEGYSVSREKKESFPLTVTSAQKNPTAFYLCASSMLQGREKLFFGSGTQLSVL.

This chain links TRBV7-3 with TRBJ1-2, with D uncertain. The germline V gene has CDR1 SGHTA and CDR2 FQGTGA. The CDR3 spans 12 residues. The V gene lost 5 bases and the J gene lost 7 bases, with 11 bases spanning the gap. The CDR3 DNA sequence: TGTGCCAGCAGCGACGGAAGAGGTGGCTACACCTTC. Its protein product is CASSDGRGGYTF.

The J gene is TRBJ1-1, the V gene TRBV2, with D uncertain. The CDR3 totals 16 residues. Germline V gene lookup returns CDR1 SNHLY and CDR2 FYNNEI. Between the trimmed V and J ends, which lost 3 bases and 0 bases, there was a span of 14 bases. The DNA of the CDR3 is TGTGCCAGCAGTGACACTCTTCAGGCCATGAACACTGAAGCTTTCTTT. This codes for CASSDTLQAMNTEAFF.

This clone was seen just once. The J gene is TRBJ2-3, the V gene TRBV6-2 or TRBV6-3; weak D call: TRBD2 (6 bases). V was clipped by 5 bases and J by 2 bases, with 11 bases between them. Germline lookup yields CDR1 MNHEY and CDR2 SVGEGT. CDR3 length: 14 residues. The chain's CDR3 is CASSTGLDTDTQYF. The CDR3 nucleotides read TGTGCCAGCAGTACGGGACTTGACACAGATACGCAGTATTTT.

J is TRBJ2-6 and V is TRBV7-3; no clear D gene. Germline V gene data show CDR1 as SGHTA and CDR2 as FQGTGA. Trimming shortened V by 5 bases and J by 0 bases, and 8 bases separated the two germline ends. The CDR3 contains 15 residues. The CDR3 coding sequence is TGTGCCAGCAGCCCGGTACTCTCTGGGGCCAACGTCCTGACTTTC. Protein product: CASSPVLSGANVLTF. Together with reference TRBV7-3 and TRBJ2-6, the CDR3 gives the full variable domain: GAGVSQTPSNKVTEKGKYVELRCDPISGHTALYWYRQSLGQGPEFLIYFQGTGAADDSGLPNDRFFAVRPEGSVSTLKIQRTERGDSAVYLCASSPVLSGANVLTFGAGSRLTVL.